The sequence of this TCR beta chain was determined in a study of identical twins. Study outcomes and limitations: Recombination models fit unrelated individuals' TCR alpha sharing but underestimated twins'. The presence of invariant MAIT and iNKT cells could partly confound analyses of zero-insertion sequences. For out-of-frame alpha sequences shared by twins, low generation probability was in excess.

TCRdb reanalysed the 5' RACE reads using MiXCR and keeps one entry per CDR3 protein. Among 130,000 to 150,000 distinct CDR3 sequences, 3% to 4% were seen once, and the ten largest hold approximately 7.6%. This clonotype was seen ten or more times. Its antigen is unknown. The germline CDR1 and CDR2 sequences are SEHNR and FQNEAQ (reference sequence). Trimming pared 5 bases from V and 0 bases from J, leaving 11 bases between. The CDR3 sequence is 16 residues long. The J gene is TRBJ1-6, the V gene TRBV7-9, with D possibly being TRBD1 (6 bases). This receptor was taken from a man in his late teens or twenties in good health. Specimen: memory T cells sorted from blood. The CDR3 loop is CASSADRSSYNSPLHF. CDR3 nucleotide sequence: TGTGCCAGCAGCGCCGACAGGAGCTCCTATAATTCACCCCTCCACTTT.